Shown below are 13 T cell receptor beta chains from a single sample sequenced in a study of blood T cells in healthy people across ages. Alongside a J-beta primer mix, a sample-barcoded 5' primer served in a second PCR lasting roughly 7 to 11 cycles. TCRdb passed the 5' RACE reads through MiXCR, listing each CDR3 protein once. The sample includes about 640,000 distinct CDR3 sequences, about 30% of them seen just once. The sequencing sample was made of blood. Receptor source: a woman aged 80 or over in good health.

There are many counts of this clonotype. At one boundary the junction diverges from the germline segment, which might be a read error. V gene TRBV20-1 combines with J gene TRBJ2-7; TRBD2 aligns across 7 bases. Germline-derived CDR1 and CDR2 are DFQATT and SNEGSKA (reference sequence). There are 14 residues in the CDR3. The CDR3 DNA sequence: TGCAGTGTTAGAGGCCCTAGCGGCTCCTACGAGCAGTACTTC. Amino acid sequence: CSVRGPSGSYEQYF.

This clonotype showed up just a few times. The CDR3 spells CASSEQGTNYGYTF. The CDR3 coding sequence is TGTGCCAGCAGTGAACAGGGAACTAACTATGGCTACACCTTC. J is TRBJ1-2 and V is TRBV2; tentatively, D is TRBD1 (5 bases). Trimming pared 2 bases from V and 0 bases from J, leaving 7 bases between. Germline assignment: CDR1 SNHLY and CDR2 FYNNEI. The CDR3 consists of 14 residues.

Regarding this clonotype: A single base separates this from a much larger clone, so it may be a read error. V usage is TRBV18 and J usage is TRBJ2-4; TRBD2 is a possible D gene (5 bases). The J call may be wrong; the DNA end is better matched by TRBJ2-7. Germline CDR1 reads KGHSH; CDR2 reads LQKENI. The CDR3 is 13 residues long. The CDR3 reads CASSPTSVHEQYF. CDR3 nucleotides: TGTGCCAGCTCACCAACTAGTGTACACGAGCAGTACTTC.

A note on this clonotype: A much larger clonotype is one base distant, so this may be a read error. This chain's CDR3 is CATVGRTHSEQFF. As DNA, the CDR3 is TGTGCCACCGTTGGGCGGACGCACAGTGAGCAGTTCTTC. This chain connects TRBV27 to TRBJ2-1, with D hard to call. This CDR3 region has 13 residues. V lost 10 bases, J lost 9 bases, and 19 bases lay in between. CDR1 is MNHEY and CDR2 is SMNVEV in the germline V gene (reference sequence).

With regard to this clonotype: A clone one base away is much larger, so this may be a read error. The CDR3 DNA reads as TGTGCCAGCAGCGTCTTGTGGGGAGGAGGGGATGAGCAGTTCTTC. The encoded protein is CASSVLWGGGDEQFF. The J gene is TRBJ2-1, the V gene TRBV9, with D perhaps matching TRBD2 (6 bases). Germline V gene lookup returns CDR1 SGDLS and CDR2 YYNGEE. This CDR3 has 15 residues. V was pared by 2 bases and J by 8 bases, with 17 bases between.

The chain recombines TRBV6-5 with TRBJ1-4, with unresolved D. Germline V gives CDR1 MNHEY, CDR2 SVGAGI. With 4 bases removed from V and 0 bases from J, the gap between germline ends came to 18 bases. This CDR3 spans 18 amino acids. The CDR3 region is CASSFKGQALATNEKLFF. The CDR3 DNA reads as TGTGCCAGCAGTTTCAAAGGGCAGGCCCTTGCAACTAATGAAAAACTGTTTTTT.

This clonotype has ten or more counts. The CDR3 DNA is TGCAGCGCAACTCTACAGCGGGAAAGCACAGATACGCAGTATTTT. Its translation is CSATLQRESTDTQYF. The rearrangement links TRBV20-1 to TRBJ2-3; 7 bases line up with TRBD2. CDR1 DFQATT and CDR2 SNEGSKA come from the germline V gene (reference sequence). The CDR3 has 15 residues.

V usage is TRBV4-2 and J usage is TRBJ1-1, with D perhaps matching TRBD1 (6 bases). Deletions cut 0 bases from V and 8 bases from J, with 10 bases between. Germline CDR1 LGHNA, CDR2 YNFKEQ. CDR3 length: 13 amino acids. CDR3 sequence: CASSQDRRGEAFF. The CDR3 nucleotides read TGTGCCAGCAGCCAAGATAGGAGGGGGGAAGCTTTCTTT.

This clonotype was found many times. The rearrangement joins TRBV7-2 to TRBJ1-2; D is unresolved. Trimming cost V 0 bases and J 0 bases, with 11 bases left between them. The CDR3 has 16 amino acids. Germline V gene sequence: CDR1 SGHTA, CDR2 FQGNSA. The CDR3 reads CASSLASRRSNYGYTF. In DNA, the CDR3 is TGTGCCAGCAGCTTAGCAAGCAGGCGATCTAACTATGGCTACACCTTC.

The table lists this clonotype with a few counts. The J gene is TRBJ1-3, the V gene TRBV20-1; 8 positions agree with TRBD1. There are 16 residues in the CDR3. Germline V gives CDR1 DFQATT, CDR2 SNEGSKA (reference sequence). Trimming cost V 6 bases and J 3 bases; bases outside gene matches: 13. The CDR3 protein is CSAPDRRGRFGNTIYF. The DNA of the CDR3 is TGCAGTGCGCCAGACCGCAGGGGGCGCTTTGGAAACACCATATATTTT.

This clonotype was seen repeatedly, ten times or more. CDR3 in amino acids: CSARGTSGGISSYEQYF. The CDR3 nucleotides read TGCAGTGCTAGAGGTACTAGCGGGGGAATTAGCTCCTACGAGCAGTACTTC. V and J are TRBV20-1 and TRBJ2-7, with 11 bases lining up with TRBD2. This CDR3 has 17 residues. V lost 1 base to trimming and J lost 0 bases; unmatched junction nucleotides: 8. Germline values: CDR1 DFQATT, CDR2 SNEGSKA (reference sequence).

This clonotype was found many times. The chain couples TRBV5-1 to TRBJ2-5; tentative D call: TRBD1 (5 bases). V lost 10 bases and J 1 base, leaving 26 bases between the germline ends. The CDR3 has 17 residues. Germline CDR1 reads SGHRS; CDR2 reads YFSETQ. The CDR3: CAGSQGRRSSGQETQYF. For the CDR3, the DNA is TGCGCCGGATCCCAGGGCAGGCGGTCAAGTGGCCAAGAGACCCAGTACTTC.

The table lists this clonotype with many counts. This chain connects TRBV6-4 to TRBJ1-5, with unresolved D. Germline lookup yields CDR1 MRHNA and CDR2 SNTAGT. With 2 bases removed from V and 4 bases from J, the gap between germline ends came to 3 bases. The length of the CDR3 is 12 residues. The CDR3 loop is CASSDLNQPQHF. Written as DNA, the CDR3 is TGTGCCAGCAGTGACCTAAATCAGCCCCAGCATTTT.